The TCR beta chain under discussion was sequenced for a study of shared clonotypes between healthy human individuals (dated by TCRdb to 2018 to 2020). Turning to the overall study: The cohort included a few men and a couple of women between 18 and 49 years of age. Blood TCR repertoires of several healthy adults were deeply sequenced to estimate repertoire size and the extent of clonotype sharing between individuals. Leukapheresis yielded between about 0.8 and 8.9 billion PBMCs per donor. Libraries were prepared and TCR repertoires were sequenced by different laboratories using diverse techniques, in order to increase sequencing depth and limit assay-specific biases. For each donor, CD4 naive and CD4 memory were each given three plates, CD8 naive was given two plates, and CD8 memory was given one plate.

Using the deep immunoSEQ assay, multiplex PCR amplified TCR CDR3 regions from genomic DNA. For each cell subset, the extracted genomic DNA was distributed evenly across all wells of several immunoSEQ 96-well plates, and each plate served as one replicate. For sorted subsets, each replicate PCR was loaded with about 0.2 ug genomic DNA, equivalent to 25,000 to 35,000 T cell genomes. Purified libraries were measured with a Qubit 3.0 fluorometer, size-checked on a Bioanalyzer 2100, and measured again with the KAPA Library Quantification kit. Every immunoSEQ 96-well plate was sequenced on a separate single-read 150-cycle Illumina NextSeq 550 flow cell. Per the source publication's procedure: Because the immunoSEQ output included only junctional sequences and no quality scores, the filtering could not be the same as the filtering used for full-length reads. Sequences were annotated with PyIR, a Python wrapper for IgBLAST v1.9, and V/J genes and CDR3 were assigned using IMGT germline references. Any read was removed if the V/J assignment was weak (E-value above 1e-6), the CDR3 was missing, or the read contained stop codons, out-of-frame junctions, or ambiguous translated residues. V3J clonotypes were defined as sequences sharing an identical inferred V gene, J gene, and CDR3 amino acid sequence. The percentage overlap between two repertoires was calculated by dividing the number of shared unique clonotypes by the size of the smaller repertoire. Three approaches were used to assess repertoire richness: RTK rarefaction, the Chao1 estimator, and Recon v2.1 estimates of unobserved clonotypes. For all TCRbeta clonotypes obtained by the gDNA method from a handful of donors, generation probabilities were computed with OLGA. TCRdb retrieved this table from immuneACCESS and kept in-frame rearrangements only. Not all clones are present; in checked studies, unresolved V genes account for under half, and no reason is known for the remainder. V and J calls and clone size come straight from that table; D and trimming were deduced from the DNA. The sample profile shows around 650,000 clones; approximately 96% of them were found once. The top ten clonotypes cover approximately 0.12% of the sample.

General study outcomes and caveats: Naive subsets generally had larger estimated clonotype richness than memory subsets did. Rarefaction of sorted-subset datasets indicated incomplete sequencing despite the large sequencing depth. Sampling was limited to blood, and TCR repertoires in tissue likely differ from TCR repertoires in blood. Pairwise subsampling indicated that sequencing depth was expected to affect the degree of clonotype sharing among donors. Across a handful of donors, around 5% of naive CD4, around 3.3% of naive CD8, roughly 2.3% of memory CD4, and about 0.4% of memory CD8 clonotypes were shared. Because the study included a small number of donors, the genetic and exposure-history diversity represented was limited. Compared with non-shared clonotypes, the clonotypes found in all four sorted-subset donors had higher generation probabilities.

CD8 naive samples were CD45RO-negative cells positively selected for CCR7, giving a CD45RA+CCR7+ population that excluded TemRA cells. Healthy HIV-negative adults with no recently reported acute infections or vaccinations were included as donors. Every donor was a Caucasian adult residing in Nashville, Tennessee, USA. Blood was collected by leukapheresis, and PBMCs were isolated by Ficoll-Histopaque density gradient centrifugation and then cryopreserved in liquid nitrogen vapor phase. Analytical flow cytometry was used to check the purity and quantity of each magnetically sorted T cell population. Genomic DNA was isolated from each sorted fraction and quantified by UV absorbance on a Nanodrop 2000c. The CDR3, cysteine through phenylalanine, is 14 amino acids long. The read is trimmed to its CDR3 DNA, 42 bases read in frame from base 1. The germline V gene gives CDR1 as SGDLS and CDR2 as YYNGEE. Germline trimming amounts to 3 bases on V and 4 bases on J, with 3 as the count of junction bases outside the gene matches.

As concerns this clone: Its antigen remains undetermined. No base-level quality is on record; no much larger clone is a single base apart. Additional DNA sequences in this sample encode the identical CDR3.

Source material: naive CD8+ T cells sorted from blood. Read against the paper, the sample's cell subset or site label means: CD45RA+CCR7+. This chain is built from TRBV9 and TRBJ2-7; 11 bases in the junction line up with TRBD2. The clonotype comes from a woman aged 25 to 39 in good health. This receptor carries the CDR3 CASSAGTSGYEQYF. The sequenced DNA: TGTGCCAGCAGCGCCGGGACTAGCGGATACGAGCAGTACTTC.